A selection of T cell receptor beta chains follows, all from one sample in a study of T cell clonotyping in hematopoietic cell transplantation. Generated by immunoSEQ multiplex PCR, the TCRdb table keeps only in-frame clones and is missing some. The sample has tens of thousands of clones, approximately 82% seen once. The source was peripheral blood mononuclear cells, collected before stem cell transplant. These receptors originate from a man aged 60 to 75 with myelodysplastic syndrome. Some clones in this sample may be carry-over from other donors' samples. The CDR3 runs from the conserved cysteine through the conserved F or W. The D gene is left open where the match is weak. Part of the rows lack a size; the others show once, few, many or a class for expanded clones.

>.|TRBV28|TRBJ2-3|.
CASSFGRSMGTDTQYF
TGTGCCAGCAGTTTTGGTAGGTCCATGGGCACAGATACGCAGTATTTT
>.|TRBV12-5|TRBJ1-5|.
CASGLGGGGPQHF
TGTGCTAGTGGTTTGGGAGGAGGGGGGCCCCAGCATTTT
>.|TRBV6-5|TRBJ1-2|.
CASRQEGSGYTF
TGTGCCAGCAGGCAGGAGGGGAGTGGCTACACCTTC
>.|TRBV11-2|TRBJ2-3|.
CASSLEWGPRSTDTQYF
TGTGCCAGCAGCTTAGAATGGGGGCCTCGAAGCACAGATACGCAGTATTTT
>TRBD1|TRBV19|TRBJ1-6|.
CASSIGTGNSPLHF
TGTGCCAGTAGTATAGGGACAGGGAATTCACCCCTCCACTTT
>.|TRBV2|TRBJ1-2|few
CASSEGGAGIYGYTF
TGTGCCAGCAGTGAAGGGGGAGCAGGGATCTATGGCTACACCTTC
>.|TRBV30|TRBJ1-5|few
CAWSVQPFQHF
TGTGCCTGGAGTGTACAGCCCTTCCAGCATTTT
>.|TRBV19|TRBJ2-3|.
CASSPSAGGTQYF
TGTGCCAGTAGTCCGTCGGCCGGCGGTACGCAGTATTTT
>.|TRBV7-9|TRBJ2-3|.
CASSEGTDTQYF
TGTGCCAGCAGCGAGGGCACAGATACGCAGTATTTT
>TRBD1|TRBV4-2|TRBJ2-2|.
CASSQSPGTGVTGELFF
TGTGCCAGCAGCCAGAGTCCCGGGACAGGGGTTACCGGGGAGCTGTTTTTT
>.|TRBV7-2|TRBJ2-3|.
CASSPRTDTQYF
TGTGCCAGCAGCCCGCGGACAGATACGCAGTATTTT
>.|TRBV19|TRBJ1-1|.
CASSPTGPKAFF
TGTGCCAGTAGCCCAACGGGGCCCAAAGCTTTCTTT
>TRBD1|TRBV2|TRBJ2-7|.
CASSEGTGGHEQYF
TGTGCCAGCAGTGAAGGGACAGGGGGCCACGAGCAGTACTTC
>TRBD1|TRBV6-6|TRBJ1-6|.
CASSYPGTENSPLHF
TGTGCCAGCAGTTACCCCGGGACAGAGAATTCACCCCTCCACTTT
>.|TRBV29-1|TRBJ1-1|.
CSVSMGQNTEAFF
TGCAGCGTTAGTATGGGACAGAACACTGAAGCTTTCTTT
>TRBD1|TRBV7-7|TRBJ2-3|.
CASSSGGQGEIKDTQYF
TGTGCTAGCAGCTCAGGGGGACAGGGGGAGATTAAGGATACGCAGTATTTT
>.|TRBV7-3|TRBJ1-6|.
CASSDKGDYNSPLHF
TGTGCCAGCAGCGATAAAGGGGACTATAATTCACCCCTCCACTTT
>.|TRBV19|TRBJ1-5|.
CASSIVVSNQPQHF
TGTGCCAGTAGTATAGTGGTAAGCAATCAGCCCCAGCATTTT
>.|TRBV7-2|TRBJ1-4|.
CASSLVWGEGKLFF
TGTGCCAGCAGCTTAGTTTGGGGGGAGGGAAAACTGTTTTTT
>.|TRBV19|TRBJ1-5|.
CASSSDGSQPQHF
TGTGCCAGTAGCTCTGACGGCAGTCAGCCCCAGCATTTT
>.|TRBV5-6|TRBJ2-5|.
CASSLEGLLQETQYF
TGTGCCAGCAGCTTGGAGGGGCTCCTCCAAGAGACCCAGTACTTC
>TRBD1|TRBV30|TRBJ1-5|.
CAWSPGGPSNQPQHF
TGTGCCTGGAGCCCAGGGGGCCCGAGCAATCAGCCCCAGCATTTT
>.|TRBV15|TRBJ1-4|.
CATSRGAVNEKLFF
TGTGCCACCAGCAGAGGGGCAGTTAATGAAAAACTGTTTTTT
>.|TRBV7-2|TRBJ2-5|.
CASSLVRTNQETQYF
TGTGCCAGCAGCTTAGTAAGGACAAACCAAGAGACCCAGTACTTC
>TRBD1|TRBV7-2|TRBJ1-6|.
CASRGQGLDNSPLHF
TGTGCCAGCAGGGGACAGGGCCTAGATAATTCACCCCTCCACTTT
>.|TRBV7-8|TRBJ2-1|.
CASSRWTALWNEQFF
TGTGCCAGCAGCCGCTGGACAGCCCTTTGGAATGAGCAGTTCTTC
>.|TRBV15|TRBJ2-7|.
CATRVSPSLEQYF
TGTGCCACCAGGGTCAGCCCATCACTCGAGCAGTACTTC
>.|TRBV7-6|TRBJ2-1|.
CASSLGGPGNEQFF
TGTGCCAGCAGCTTGGGGGGGCCAGGCAATGAGCAGTTCTTC
>.|TRBV5-4|TRBJ2-7|.
CASSLAGVRGSYEQYF
TGTGCCAGCAGCTTGGCCGGAGTGAGGGGCTCCTACGAGCAGTACTTC
>.|TRBV6-5|TRBJ2-7|.
CASSTGAGAYEQYF
TGTGCCAGCAGCACCGGTGCAGGGGCCTACGAGCAGTACTTC
>.|TRBV10-3|TRBJ2-7|.
CAISESGQNYEQYF
TGTGCCATCAGTGAGTCGGGACAAAACTACGAGCAGTACTTC
>TRBD1|TRBV30|TRBJ2-7|.
CAWSDRDRAYEQYF
TGTGCCTGGAGTGACCGGGACAGGGCCTACGAGCAGTACTTC
>.|TRBV7-9|TRBJ2-5|.
CASSLALAPAETQYF
TGTGCCAGCAGCTTAGCCCTAGCGCCGGCGGAGACCCAGTACTTC
>TRBD1|TRBV25-1|TRBJ1-2|once
CASSGGQGGYGYTF
TGTGCCAGCAGTGGGGGACAGGGAGGCTATGGCTACACCTTC
>.|TRBV19|TRBJ1-2|few
CASGQFGSNYGYTF
TGTGCCAGTGGACAGTTTGGCAGCAACTATGGCTACACCTTC
>TRBD1|TRBV6-6|TRBJ1-2|.
CASSPPGQGVGYTF
TGTGCCAGCAGTCCTCCGGGACAGGGAGTTGGCTACACCTTC
>TRBD1|TRBV30|TRBJ1-2|once
CAWSEDRGNYGYTF
TGTGCCTGGAGTGAAGACAGGGGGAACTATGGCTACACCTTC
>.|TRBV15|TRBJ1-5|.
CATSGFGLRGGQPQHF
TGTGCCACCAGCGGATTCGGGTTAAGAGGGGGTCAGCCCCAGCATTTT
>TRBD1|TRBV5-1|TRBJ2-7|.
CASSLEGGNEQYF
TGCGCCAGCAGCTTGGAAGGGGGCAACGAGCAGTACTTC
>TRBD1|TRBV11-2|TRBJ2-1|.
CASSSGQGFSYNEQFF
TGTGCCAGCAGCAGCGGACAGGGGTTCTCCTACAATGAGCAGTTCTTC
>.|TRBV7-9|TRBJ1-6|.
CASSLSGGDNSPLHF
TGTGCCAGCAGCTTATCAGGCGGGGATAATTCACCCCTCCACTTT
>TRBD2|TRBV7-9|TRBJ2-5|.
CASSSSGAETQYF
TGTGCCAGCAGCAGTAGCGGGGCAGAGACCCAGTACTTC
>.|TRBV6-6|TRBJ1-4|.
CASSHRDSREKLFF
TGTGCCAGCAGCCACCGGGACTCGAGAGAAAAACTGTTTTTT
>.|TRBV30|TRBJ1-6|.
CAWSVGVPLHF
TGTGCCTGGAGTGTAGGGGTTCCCCTCCACTTT
>.|TRBV19|TRBJ2-3|.
CASSIGDGQDTQYF
TGTGCCAGTAGTATAGGGGATGGGCAGGACACGCAGTATTTT
>.|TRBV12-5|TRBJ2-7|.
CASGFRQGTYEQYF
TGTGCTAGTGGTTTCAGGCAGGGTACCTACGAGCAGTACTTC
>TRBD1|TRBV18|TRBJ2-5|.
CASSTGQGGTQYF
TGTGCCAGCTCAACGGGACAGGGTGGGACCCAGTACTTC
>.|TRBV7-6|TRBJ2-7|.
CASSSQGYEQYF
TGTGCCAGCAGCTCACAGGGATACGAGCAGTACTTC
>.|TRBV7-9|TRBJ1-1|.
CASSFGNLNTEAFF
TGTGCCAGCAGCTTCGGGAATCTGAACACTGAAGCTTTCTTT
>.|TRBV25-1|TRBJ1-2|few
CASSPGHGYTF
TGTGCCAGCAGTCCCGGACATGGCTACACCTTC
>.|TRBV9|TRBJ1-3|.
CASSVGGESFSGNTIYF
TGTGCCAGCAGCGTAGGCGGGGAAAGCTTCTCTGGAAACACCATATATTTT
>.|TRBV5-1|TRBJ2-7|.
CASSLGLRDSSYEQYF
TGCGCCAGCAGCTTGGGTCTGAGGGACTCATCCTACGAGCAGTACTTC
>.|TRBV9|TRBJ2-5|.
CASSPSPQETQYF
TGTGCCAGCAGCCCATCGCCACAAGAGACCCAGTACTTC
>TRBD2|TRBV10-3|TRBJ2-1|.
CAISETSGGLRSDNEQFF
TGTGCCATCAGTGAGACTAGCGGGGGGCTTCGGAGTGACAATGAGCAGTTCTTC
>TRBD2|TRBV10-3|TRBJ2-7|.
CAITGTSGATTYEQYF
TGTGCCATCACCGGGACTAGCGGGGCAACGACCTACGAGCAGTACTTC
>.|TRBV7-2|TRBJ2-7|.
CASSLSRLGDNSYEQYF
TGTGCCAGCAGCTTGTCGAGATTGGGGGACAACTCCTACGAGCAGTACTTC
>.|TRBV12-2|TRBJ1-3|once
CAKERRMGNTIYF
TGTGCAAAGGAGAGGCGTATGGGAAACACCATATATTTT